This T cell receptor beta chain came from a study of blood T cell repertoires in COVID-19. Overall study context: Specimens from acute and convalescent COVID-19 originated in the United States, Italy and Spain. The analysed material was cDNA or gDNA that came from T cells, B-cell-depleted T cells, or PBMCs.

Participants, 18 to 89 years old, spanned about 26 US areas. The authors' processing: From reference gene primer amplification, estimates of nucleated cell counts were derived. Profiled with immunoSEQ multiplex PCR; TCRdb holds only in-frame clones, not every one. Clonal size and the V and J genes are those of that table, whereas D and trimming came from the DNA. The sample holds 120,000 to 150,000 clones; approximately 84% are singletons and the top ten take about 3.7%. The CDR3 is 14 amino acids. With 5 bases removed from V and 8 bases from J, the gap between germline ends came to 14 bases. The germline V gene has CDR1 KGHDR and CDR2 SFDVKD.

The clonotype originates from a woman aged 45-59 years with acute COVID-19. The V call is TRBV24-1, the J call TRBJ1-4; D unresolved. Sample: PBMCs or T cells enriched from blood (not recorded which). Here the CDR3 DNA reads TGTGCCACCAGTGGTGGCGGGGAGGAGGAAAAACTGTTTTTT. Protein sequence: CATSGGGEEEKLFF.